The text below deals with one TCR beta chain. The CDR3 covers 14 residues. The V end was cut by 1 base, the J end by 0 bases, with 6 bases between. Germline CDR1 and CDR2: SGHTA and FQGNSA. The sample comes from a study of blood T cell repertoires in COVID-19. Study-level information: The United States, Italy and Spain were the sources of the acute and convalescent COVID-19 samples. PBMCs, B-cell-depleted T cells, or T cells were the source of the cDNA or gDNA that made up the material.

Under the authors' procedure: From reference gene primer amplification, estimates of nucleated cell counts were derived. Sequencing was performed with immunoSEQ multiplex PCR; in TCRdb, only in-frame clones are kept and a portion is missing. V and J calls and clone size follow that table, whereas D and trimming were derived from the DNA. The table lists about 220,000 clones, around 82% of them singletons. Material: peripheral blood. J is TRBJ1-2 and V is TRBV7-2; D call uncertain. This receptor was obtained from a woman of 80 years or more with acute or convalescent COVID-19. Written as DNA, the CDR3 is TGTGCCAGCAGCTTAGATCTGTCTAACTATGGCTACACCTTC. Its translation: CASSLDLSNYGYTF.